The entry below describes one T cell receptor (beta chain). What it binds is unknown. The sample belongs to a study of blood T cells in healthy people across ages. The study, taken as a whole, reports: More naive CD4+ cells and higher diversity were found in long-lived than in aged donors. Significant beta diversity loss was already apparent by age roughly 44, declining roughly linearly. Naive T cell percentage strongly correlated with TCR beta diversity.

A second PCR, run for about 7 to 11 cycles, used a sample-barcoded 5' primer plus a J-beta primer mix. TCRdb reprocessed the 5' RACE reads with MiXCR, giving one entry per CDR3 protein. The sample lists about 900,000 distinct CDR3 sequences; 40% to 60% were seen once. Roughly 9.8 milliliters of peripheral blood were drawn from each donor. V shed 6 bases, J shed 2 bases, and the junction held 11 bases outside the gene matches. The CDR3 sequence is 16 residues long. Germline V gene sequence: CDR1 DFQATT, CDR2 SNEGSKA (reference sequence). This TCR was sampled from a young man in good health. Specimen: blood. The chain couples TRBV20-1 to TRBJ2-2; 8 positions agree with TRBD1. This CDR3 is CSARTGKGINTGELFF. The CDR3 DNA sequence: TGCAGTGCCCGGACAGGGAAGGGGATTAACACCGGGGAGCTGTTTTTT.